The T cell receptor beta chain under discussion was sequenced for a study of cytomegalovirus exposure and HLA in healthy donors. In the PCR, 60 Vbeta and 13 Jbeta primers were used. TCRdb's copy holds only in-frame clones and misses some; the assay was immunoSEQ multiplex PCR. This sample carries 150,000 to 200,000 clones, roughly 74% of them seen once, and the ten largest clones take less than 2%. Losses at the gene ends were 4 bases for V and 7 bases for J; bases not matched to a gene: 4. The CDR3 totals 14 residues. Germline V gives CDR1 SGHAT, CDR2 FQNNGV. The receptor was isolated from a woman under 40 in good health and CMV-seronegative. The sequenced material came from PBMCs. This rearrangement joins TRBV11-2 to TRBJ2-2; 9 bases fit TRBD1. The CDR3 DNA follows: TGTGCCAGCAGCTCCGGGACAGGGAACGGGGAGCTGTTTTTT. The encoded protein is CASSSGTGNGELFF.